This TCR beta chain was identified during a study of T-cell memory formation after mild COVID-19. The CDR3 has 16 amino acids. CDR1 and CDR2 (germline): MGHRA, YSYEKL. V lost 1 base and J lost 7, with 18 bases in between. TCRdb reprocessed the 5' RACE reads with MiXCR, giving one entry per CDR3 protein. The sample includes approximately 350,000 distinct CDR3 sequences, roughly an eighth of them seen just once. This clonotype has just a few counts. This receptor was taken from a man aged 18 to 30 who had mild COVID-19 (a few samples of this study predate the infection). Cell type and time point are not known. Sequencing was performed on PBMCs or a T cell subset sorted from them (not recorded which). This chain uses TRBV4-1 with TRBJ2-3; no definite D call. The CDR3 loop reads CASSQVVTGWQYTQYF. DNA for the CDR3: TGCGCCAGCAGCCAAGTGGTCACTGGATGGCAGTATACGCAGTATTTT.